These 5 T cell receptor beta chains originate from one sample sequenced in a study of blood T cell repertoires in COVID-19. Libraries were prepared by immunoSEQ multiplex PCR; TCRdb keeps only in-frame clonotypes and omits some of them. The table lists more than 120,000 clones, approximately 90% of them singletons. Sequences were obtained from peripheral blood. Source of these receptors: a woman aged 50 to 60 with acute or convalescent COVID-19.

The chain uses TRBV7-9 and TRBJ2-1, with 10 nucleotides matching TRBD2. The germline CDR1 and CDR2 sequences are SEHNR and FQNEAQ (reference sequence). This CDR3 region has 16 residues. V trimming: 5 bases; J trimming: 2 bases; junction bases outside the gene matches: 6. The CDR3 region has the DNA TGTGCCAGCAGCGGACTAGCGGTAACCACCTACAATGAGCAGTTCTTC. This translates into CASSGLAVTTYNEQFF.

The chain carries TRBV6-1 and TRBJ2-2, with 8 nucleotides matching TRBD1. V shed 2 bases, J shed 6 bases, and the junction held 5 bases outside the gene matches. CDR3 length equals 15 residues. Germline V lookup: CDR1 MNHNS, CDR2 SASEGT. The CDR3 loop is CASSEQGARSGELFF. In DNA, the CDR3 is TGTGCCAGCAGTGAACAGGGGGCTCGTTCCGGGGAGCTGTTTTTT.

The rearrangement uses TRBV12-3 or TRBV12-4 and TRBJ1-1; D ambiguous. CDR3 length equals 13 residues. Trimming stripped 3 bases from V and 2 bases from J, with 7 bases between. CDR3 nucleotide sequence: TGTGCCAGCAGTTTGCTCAGAAACACTGAAGCTTTCTTT. It encodes CASSLLRNTEAFF.

This clone was seen a single time. This chain joins TRBV5-1 and TRBJ1-2; TRBD1 matches at 9 bases. Germline V gene lookup returns CDR1 SGHRS and CDR2 YFSETQ. The CDR3 contains 14 residues. Losses at the gene ends were 1 base for V and 6 bases for J; bases not matched to a gene: 4. In nucleotides, the CDR3 is TGCGCCAGCAGCTTGCTAACAGGGGGCGATGGCTACACCTTC. It codes for CASSLLTGGDGYTF.

The chain links TRBV7-3 to TRBJ2-1; possible D gene TRBD1, 6 bases. V lost 4 bases, J lost 5 bases, and 15 bases lay in between. The germline V gene has CDR1 SGHTA and CDR2 FQGTGA. This CDR3 has 15 amino acids. CDR3 in DNA: TGTGCCAGCAGCTCACAGGGCAAGGTGGACAATGAGCAGTTCTTC. As protein: CASSSQGKVDNEQFF.